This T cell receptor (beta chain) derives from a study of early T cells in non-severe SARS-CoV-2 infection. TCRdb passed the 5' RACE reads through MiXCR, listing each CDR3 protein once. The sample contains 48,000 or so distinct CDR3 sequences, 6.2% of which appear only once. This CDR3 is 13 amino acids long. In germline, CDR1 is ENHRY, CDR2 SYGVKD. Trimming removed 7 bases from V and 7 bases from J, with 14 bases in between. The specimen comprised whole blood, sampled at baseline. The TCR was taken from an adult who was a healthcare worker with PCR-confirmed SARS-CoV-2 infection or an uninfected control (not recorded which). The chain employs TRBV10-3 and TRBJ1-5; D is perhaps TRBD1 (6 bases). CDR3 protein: CAINQGTGQPQHF. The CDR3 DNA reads TGTGCCATCAACCAGGGGACGGGGCAGCCCCAGCATTTT.